A single T cell receptor beta chain is shown here with its context. Clones were sequenced by immunoSEQ multiplex PCR, and TCRdb holds only the in-frame ones, with some missing. Here the sample spans 100,000 to 120,000 clones, about 91% being singletons. With 1 base removed from V and 6 bases from J, the gap between germline ends came to 11 bases. CDR1 SGDLS and CDR2 YYNGEE come from the germline V gene. This CDR3 has 15 amino acids. This entry belongs to a study of OX40 agonist ivuxolimab in advanced cancers. Sequences were derived from CD4+ or CD8+ T cells sorted from blood, sampled in a trial of the OX40 agonist ivuxolimab. The V gene is TRBV9, the J gene TRBJ2-6, with a tentative D call TRBD2 (5 bases). This receptor was taken from an adult with an advanced solid tumor such as melanoma, head and neck, liver or kidney cancer. The CDR3 here is CASSVSLTKANVLTF. In DNA, the CDR3 is TGTGCCAGCAGCGTATCGTTGACTAAGGCCAACGTCCTGACTTTC.